The rows below give T cell receptor beta chains drawn from one sample of a study of T cell repertoires in cytomegalovirus infection. Antigen specificity for these receptors is unknown. From the reads, TCRdb called clonotypes with MiXCR, one entry per CDR3 protein. The repertoire holds some 560,000 distinct CDR3 sequences, with around two fifths as singletons. The sequencing here drew on cultured PBMCs, taken from culture after CMV antigen stimulation. These receptors were taken from a human donor in good health (CMV status not recorded). Some clones in this sample may be carry-over from other donors' samples. Each CDR3 is given with its conserved first and last residue. The D gene is left open where the match is weak. Part of the rows lack a size; the others show once, few, many or a class for expanded clones.

d_call	v_call	clone_size	j_call	cdr3_aa	cdr3_nt
.	TRBV7-8	.	TRBJ2-7	CASSLAGGRGEQYF	TGTGCCAGCAGCTTAGCTGGCGGAAGGGGGGAGCAGTACTTC
.	TRBV7-2	.	TRBJ1-2	CASSFIGGWGYTF	TGTGCCAGCAGCTTCATCGGGGGATGGGGCTACACCTTC
.	TRBV11-2	.	TRBJ2-3	CATTPEPTDTQYF	TGTGCCACCACGCCCGAGCCGACAGATACGCAGTATTTT
TRBD1	TRBV5-5	once	TRBJ1-5	CASSLGTDRGQPQHF	TGTGCCAGCAGCTTGGGCACGGACAGGGGCCAGCCCCAGCATTTT
.	TRBV5-1	.	TRBJ1-4	CASSPSSNGEKLFF	TGCGCCAGCAGCCCTAGCAGTAACGGGGAGAAACTGTTTTTT
TRBD1	TRBV4-2	once	TRBJ1-4	CASSEEQGSGEKLFF	TGTGCCAGCAGTGAAGAACAGGGGTCTGGCGAAAAACTGTTTTTT
.	TRBV2	once	TRBJ2-2	CASSEGGEATGELFF	TGTGCCAGCAGTGAAGGTGGGGAGGCCACCGGGGAGCTGTTTTTT
.	TRBV9	.	TRBJ2-1	CASSSRWPNNEQFF	TGTGCCAGCAGCTCCCGGTGGCCCAACAATGAGCAGTTCTTC
.	TRBV15	.	TRBJ2-5	CATSRDRGRFKETQYF	TGTGCCACCAGCAGAGACCGAGGACGGTTCAAAGAGACCCAGTACTTC
TRBD1	TRBV20-1	.	TRBJ1-5	CSARTGRYNQPQHF	TGCAGTGCGCGGACAGGGAGGTACAATCAGCCCCAGCATTTT
.	TRBV7-9	.	TRBJ1-5	CASSLEIGGAPQPQHF	TGTGCCAGCAGCTTAGAGATAGGAGGGGCCCCTCAGCCCCAGCATTTT
.	TRBV10-3	.	TRBJ1-3	CTISGFSGNTIYF	TGTACCATCAGCGGGTTCTCTGGAAACACCATATATTTT
.	TRBV12-3/TRBV12-4	few	TRBJ1-1	CASSPQSLSTEAFF	TGTGCCAGCAGCCCGCAGAGCCTAAGCACTGAAGCTTTCTTT
.	TRBV6-2/TRBV6-3	.	TRBJ2-1	CASNPFLEGEQFF	TGTGCCAGCAATCCTTTTTTGGAGGGTGAGCAGTTCTTC
.	TRBV6-8	.	TRBJ2-7	CASGLYEQYF	TGTGCCAGTGGACTCTACGAGCAGTACTTC
TRBD2	TRBV7-2	.	TRBJ2-3	CASSWGLAGSTDTQYF	TGTGCCAGCAGCTGGGGACTAGCGGGCAGCACAGATACGCAGTATTTT
.	TRBV12-3/TRBV12-4	.	TRBJ2-5	CASSLTRDQRETQYF	TGTGCCAGCAGCCTTACCCGGGATCAACGGGAGACCCAGTACTTC
.	TRBV19	.	TRBJ2-7	CASTPRGSSYEQYF	TGTGCCAGTACCCCTCGGGGGAGCTCCTACGAGCAGTACTTC